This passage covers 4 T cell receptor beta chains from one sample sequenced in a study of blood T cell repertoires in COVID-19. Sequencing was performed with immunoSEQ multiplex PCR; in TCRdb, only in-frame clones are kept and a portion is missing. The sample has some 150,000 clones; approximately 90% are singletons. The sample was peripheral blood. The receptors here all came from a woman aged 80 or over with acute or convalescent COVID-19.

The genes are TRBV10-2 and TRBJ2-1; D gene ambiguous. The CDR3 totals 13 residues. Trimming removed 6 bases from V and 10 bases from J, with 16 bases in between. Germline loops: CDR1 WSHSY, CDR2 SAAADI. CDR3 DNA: TGCGCCAGCAGGGTTGACTGGTCTTCGGAGCAGTTCTTC. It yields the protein CASRVDWSSEQFF.

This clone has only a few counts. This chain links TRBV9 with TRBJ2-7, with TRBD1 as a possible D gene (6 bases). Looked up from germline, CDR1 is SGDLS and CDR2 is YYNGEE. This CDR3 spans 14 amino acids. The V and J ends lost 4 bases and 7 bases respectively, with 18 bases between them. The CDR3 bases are TGTGCCAGCAGCTCTCGACAGGACCAACAGGAGCAGTACTTC. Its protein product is CASSSRQDQQEQYF.

The CDR3 DNA reads as TGCGCCAGCAGCTCGGGGGGCCAGTACAATGAGCAGTTCTTC. Amino acids: CASSSGGQYNEQFF. The chain couples TRBV5-1 to TRBJ2-1; D might be TRBD2 (7 bases). This CDR3 is built from 14 residues. V was pared by 3 bases and J by 4 bases, with 11 bases between. The germline CDR1 and CDR2 sequences are SGHRS and YFSETQ. Supplemented by reference TRBV5-1 and TRBJ2-1, the full variable domain reads KAGVTQTPRYLIKTRGQQVTLSCSPISGHRSVSWYQQTPGQGLQFLFEYFSETQRNKGNFPGRFSGRQFSNSRSEMNVSTLELGDSALYLCASSSGGQYNEQFFGPGTRLTVL.

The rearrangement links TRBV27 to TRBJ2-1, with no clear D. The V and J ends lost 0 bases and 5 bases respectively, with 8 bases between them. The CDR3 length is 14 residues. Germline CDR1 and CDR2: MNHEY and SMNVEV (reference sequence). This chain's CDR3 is CASSLSRLNNEQFF. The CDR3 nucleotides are TGTGCCAGCAGTTTATCGAGGCTAAACAATGAGCAGTTCTTC.